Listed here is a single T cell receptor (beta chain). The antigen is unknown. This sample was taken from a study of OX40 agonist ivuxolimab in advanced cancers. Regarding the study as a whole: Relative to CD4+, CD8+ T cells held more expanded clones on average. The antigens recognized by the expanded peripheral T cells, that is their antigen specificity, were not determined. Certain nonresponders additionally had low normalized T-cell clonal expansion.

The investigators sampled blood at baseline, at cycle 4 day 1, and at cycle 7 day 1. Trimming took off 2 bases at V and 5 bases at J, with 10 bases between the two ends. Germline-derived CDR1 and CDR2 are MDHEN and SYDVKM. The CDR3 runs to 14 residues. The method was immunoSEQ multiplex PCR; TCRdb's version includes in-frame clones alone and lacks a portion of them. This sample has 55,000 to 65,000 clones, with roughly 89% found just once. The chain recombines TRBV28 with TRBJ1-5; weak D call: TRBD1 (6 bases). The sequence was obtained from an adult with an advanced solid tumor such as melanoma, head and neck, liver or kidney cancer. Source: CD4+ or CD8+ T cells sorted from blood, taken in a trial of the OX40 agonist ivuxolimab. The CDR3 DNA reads TGTGCCAGCAGTTTAACACAGGGCCATCAGCCCCAGCATTTT. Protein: CASSLTQGHQPQHF.